This T cell receptor (beta chain) emerged from a study of cytomegalovirus exposure and HLA in healthy donors. Study-wide context: HLA-typed donors were the source of approximately 85 million unique TCRs held in an early data release. Study results and caveats: No immune exposure information besides CMV serostatus was available. Later on, analysis showed that most CMV-associated TCR beta chains appeared to be HLA-restricted.

This clone has just a few counts. The antigen is unknown. This PCR relied on a set of 60 Vbeta primers and 13 Jbeta primers. Profiled with immunoSEQ multiplex PCR; TCRdb holds only in-frame clones, not every one. The repertoire has 90,000 to 130,000 clones, under 85% of them found once; the top ten carry about 6.6%. The specimen was PBMCs. This clonotype originated in a man aged 25-45 years in good health and CMV-seropositive.

The CDR3 loop reads CASNTGSTGELFF. For the CDR3, the DNA is TGTGCCAGTAATACAGGGTCCACCGGGGAGCTGTTTTTT. V and J are TRBV9 and TRBJ2-2; possible D gene TRBD1, 6 bases. The V and J ends lost 8 bases and 4 bases respectively, with 12 bases between them. The germline V gene has CDR1 SGDLS and CDR2 YYNGEE. The CDR3 has 13 residues.